A selection of T cell receptor beta chains follows, all from one sample in a study of tumor and adjacent non-tumor tissue in lung cancer. TCRdb reanalysed the multiplex PCR reads using MiXCR and keeps one entry per CDR3 protein. The sample includes some 200,000 distinct CDR3 sequences, 70% to 75% of them seen just once. The sample comprised lung tumor tissue. These receptors were collected from a man in his sixties with non-small cell lung cancer. Both conserved end residues are part of each CDR3. A D gene is named only where the DNA matches it firmly. The size of a clone is reported for some rows only, either as once, few or many, or as a class for expanded clones.

d_call clone_size j_call v_call cdr3_nt cdr3_aa
- - TRBJ1-6 TRBV10-3 TGTGCCATCGGGGTATATAATTCACCCCTCCACTTT CAIGVYNSPLHF
- - TRBJ1-4 TRBV6-1 TGTGCCACTTGGGGCGGGGTTGGGGTAAAACTGTTTTTT CATWGGVGVKLFF
- - TRBJ2-5 TRBV19 TGTGCCAGTAGTAACAGGGTATCGGAGACCCAGTACTTC CASSNRVSETQYF
TRBD2 - TRBJ2-1 TRBV4-3 TGCGCCACCAGCTTCCAACTAGGCGGGAGGACCTACAATGAGCTGTTCTTC CATSFQLGGRTYNELFF
- - TRBJ1-1 TRBV20-1 TGCAGTACTAAAAACACAGCCCTGAACACTGAAGCTTTCTTT CSTKNTALNTEAFF
- many TRBJ1-2 TRBV20-1 TGCAGTGCCCCGAGGGGCAGTCCTTATGGCTACACCTTC CSAPRGSPYGYTF
- - TRBJ1-1 TRBV20-1 TGCGGTGCTCAGCAGGGGATGAACACTGAAGCTTTCTTT CGAQQGMNTEAFF
TRBD1 - TRBJ2-2 TRBV11-3 TGTGCCAGCAACTCTATCGGCAGGGGGAGCACCTGGGAGCTGTTTTTT CASNSIGRGSTWELFF
- - TRBJ2-5 TRBV11-3 TGTGCCAGCAGCTTAGGGTCCAGAGGGGGATTCCAAGAGACCCAATACTTC CASSLGSRGGFQETQYF
- few TRBJ1-1 TRBV12-3/TRBV12-4 TGTGCCAGCAGTTTACAGGAGAACACTGAAGCTTTCTTT CASSLQENTEAFF
TRBD2 - TRBJ2-1 TRBV5-1 TGCACCAGCAGCTCGGGCCTGGGGGGGGTAAATGAGCAGTTCTTC CTSSSGLGGVNEQFF
- - TRBJ1-2 TRBV6-1 TGTGCCAGCAGTGGCTCCGGACCCTCGCGGGATGGCTACGCCTTC CASSGSGPSRDGYAF
- - TRBJ1-1 TRBV6-5 TGTACCAGCAGCTACTCGAGTTGGATTATGAACACTGAAGCTTTCTTT CTSSYSSWIMNTEAFF
- - TRBJ1-1 TRBV12-3/TRBV12-4 TGTGCCAGCTGTTTTTGGTTCTCAAACACTAAAGCTTTCTTT CASCFWFSNTKAFF
- many TRBJ2-1 TRBV20-1 TGCAGTGCTAGTCAGATCGGGAGCCTCTACAATGAGCAGTTCTTC CSASQIGSLYNEQFF
- - TRBJ1-5 TRBV7-9 TGTGCCAGCATCCGGGGCCCCGATACTCAGCATTTT CASIRGPDTQHF
- many TRBJ1-2 TRBV6-6 TGTGCCAGCACCGACGACGGCACTAACTATGGCTACACCTTC CASTDDGTNYGYTF
- once TRBJ2-6 TRBV11-2 TGTGCCAGCGGTCCTATCTCTGGGGACAACGTCCTGAGCTTC CASGPISGDNVLSF
- - TRBJ1-2 TRBV5-4 TGTATCAGCGCGAATAGGGGGGCTGCTAACTATGGCTACACCTTC CISANRGAANYGYTF
- - TRBJ1-5 TRBV6-2/TRBV6-3 TGTGCCAACAGTAAAGGTCCAGGGCCTTCTGGCAATCAGCCCCAGCATTTT CANSKGPGPSGNQPQHF
- - TRBJ2-3 TRBV10-2 TGCGCCAGCAGTGAATCGGGTGACACAGATACGCAGTATTTT CASSESGDTDTQYF
- - TRBJ2-1 TRBV11-1 TGTGTCAGCAGCTTAGGCCTGGGTGGATATAATGAGCAGTTCTTC CVSSLGLGGYNEQFF
TRBD2 - TRBJ2-7 TRBV6-5 TGTGCCAGCATTTACTCGTCTAGCGGGGTCACCTACGATCAGTACTTC CASIYSSSGVTYDQYF
- - TRBJ2-7 TRBV11-2 TGTGCTAGCATGCCAAGGGGGGGGACCTACGAGCAGTACTTC CASMPRGGTYEQYF
- - TRBJ2-3 TRBV10-3 TGTGCCATCAGGGAGACAGCAGATACGCAGTATTTT CAIRETADTQYF
- - TRBJ2-2 TRBV5-4 TGTGCCAGCAGGCGGGACTCCTACACCGGGGAGCTGTTTTTT CASRRDSYTGELFF
TRBD1 once TRBJ2-1 TRBV10-1 TGCGACAGCAGTCCCACCCAGGGGGCCGCTTACAATGAACAGTTCTTC CDSSPTQGAAYNEQFF
TRBD1 - TRBJ2-1 TRBV6-2/TRBV6-3 TGTGCCAGCAGTTGGACAGGGTATAATGAGCAGTTCTTC CASSWTGYNEQFF
- - TRBJ2-7 TRBV5-4 TGTCCCAGCAGCTCTGGGAGTGGGGGGGCGCGAAACGAGCAGTACTTC CPSSSGSGGARNEQYF
- - TRBJ2-5 TRBV11-2 TGTGCCAGCAGCCCTACAGCGGAAGGGACCCAGTACTTC CASSPTAEGTQYF
TRBD2 - TRBJ2-7 TRBV30 TGTGCCTGGAGTGCGTTGGGACTAGCATGCGAGCAGTACTTC CAWSALGLACEQYF
TRBD2 - TRBJ2-1 TRBV29-1 TGTAACGTTCCTCAGACTAGCTTGAGTTCCTACAATGAGCAGTTCTTC CNVPQTSLSSYNEQFF
- - TRBJ1-2 TRBV6-5 TGTGCCAGCAGTGTTAGAACTAACTATGGCTACACCTTC CASSVRTNYGYTF
- - TRBJ1-1 TRBV6-1 TGTGCCGGCCAAGGGGGGATCGGAGACACTGAAGCTTTCTTT CAGQGGIGDTEAFF
- - TRBJ2-2 TRBV11-2 TGTGCCAGCAGCTTAACGGGATTTCTGAACACCGGGGAGCCGTTTTTT CASSLTGFLNTGEPFF
TRBD2 - TRBJ2-7 TRBV20-1 TGCAGTGCTAGAGACTCGACTAGCGGACCCTACGAGCAGTACTTC CSARDSTSGPYEQYF
TRBD2 few TRBJ2-7 TRBV6-2/TRBV6-3 TGTGCCAGCAGCTCAGGGACTAGCGGGACCGACGAGCAGTACTTC CASSSGTSGTDEQYF
- - TRBJ2-7 TRBV4-2 TGTGCCAGCAGCCCTTCAGGACTGCACTCCTACGACCAGTACTTC CASSPSGLHSYDQYF
- - TRBJ2-1 TRBV29-1 TGTAGCGTCCTAATGAAACCACTTCAGGGGCAGTTATTC CSVLMKPLQGQLF
- - TRBJ1-4 TRBV19 TGTGCCAGTAGTCCTTTCGGCGAAAAACTGTTTTTT CASSPFGEKLFF
- - TRBJ2-1 TRBV7-9 TGTACCAGCAACCGCCCTCCGTCCTACGAGCAGTTCTTC CTSNRPPSYEQFF
- few TRBJ2-2 TRBV24-1 TGTGCCACCAGTGATTTGGGTTATAGGGAAGGAAACACCGGGGAGCTGTTTTTT CATSDLGYREGNTGELFF
- - TRBJ2-7 TRBV20-1 TGCAGTGCTAGAGATCCCTCGAGGCTAAAAAGTTGGCAGTACTTC CSARDPSRLKSWQYF
- - TRBJ2-2 TRBV7-2 TGTGCCAGCAGCCCCGGTACAGGGAACTCCGGGGAGCTGCTTTTT CASSPGTGNSGELLF
- few TRBJ1-1 TRBV12-3/TRBV12-4 TGTGCCAGCAGTTTTAGGGTTGGGACTGAAGCTTTCTTT CASSFRVGTEAFF
TRBD1 - TRBJ1-6 TRBV7-9 TGTGCCAGCAGCTCTCTCGGGGACAGGGATAATTCACCCCTCCACTTT CASSSLGDRDNSPLHF
- - TRBJ1-3 TRBV28 TGTGCCAGCAGCAGCCCCGGACGGACCAACTCTGGAAACACCATATATTTT CASSSPGRTNSGNTIYF
TRBD2 once TRBJ2-1 TRBV29-1 TGCGGCCTTGACGGGACTAGCGCTAATGAGCAGTTCTTC CGLDGTSANEQFF
- - TRBJ2-3 TRBV12-3/TRBV12-4 TGTGCCAGCAAGCCAGGCAGGTATAGCACAGATACGCAGTATTTT CASKPGRYSTDTQYF
TRBD2 - TRBJ2-1 TRBV24-1 TGTGCCACCAGTGACTCGGTGGCGGGAGGGCTCTACAATGAGCAGTTCTTC CATSDSVAGGLYNEQFF
- - TRBJ2-5 TRBV4-2 TGTGCCAGCAGCCAAGATTCAGCTGGAGATACCCAGTACTTC CASSQDSAGDTQYF
- - TRBJ1-3 TRBV5-5 TGTGCCAGCAGCTCTCAGTTCTCTGGAAACACTATATATTTT CASSSQFSGNTIYF
TRBD2 few TRBJ2-1 TRBV7-3 TGTGCCAGCAGCTCAGCGGGACCTTACAATGAGCAGTTCTTC CASSSAGPYNEQFF
TRBD1 - TRBJ1-1 TRBV5-1 TGCGCCAGCAGCTTTCAGGGGGGGGGCACTGAAGCTTTCTTT CASSFQGGGTEAFF
- few TRBJ2-1 TRBV28 TGTGCCAGCAGTTCGACCTACCGTCAGTTCTTC CASSSTYRQFF
TRBD1 - TRBJ1-1 TRBV6-5 TGTGATAGCAGTTCGGCCAGGGGGGAAGCTTTCTTT CDSSSARGEAFF
- - TRBJ2-7 TRBV6-5 TGTGCCAGCAGGTCTCAACTGTCGGAGGGCTACGAGCATTACTTC CASRSQLSEGYEHYF
- few TRBJ2-1 TRBV7-9 TGTGCCAGCAGCTTACTCAGGGGGGGATACAATGAGCAGTTCTTC CASSLLRGGYNEQFF
- many TRBJ1-6 TRBV20-1 TGCAGTGCTAGAGGAGAGGGTTCGGGAAATTCACCCCTCCACTTT CSARGEGSGNSPLHF
- - TRBJ2-7 TRBV20-1 TGCAGTACTAGAGATCGTGGCAGGGAGTACGAGCAGCACTTC CSTRDRGREYEQHF